What follows are 32 T cell receptor beta chains derived from one specimen sequenced in a study of shared clonotypes between healthy human individuals. Clones were read by immunoSEQ multiplex PCR, and TCRdb kept only the in-frame ones, dropping some. Among roughly 850,000 clones listed, 95% to 97% were seen once. Naive CD8 isolation took CD45RO-negative cells positively selected for CCR7 and excluded terminally differentiated effector memory CD45RA+ cells. The sequenced sample was naive CD8+ T cells sorted from blood. Every receptor here comes from a man between 25 and 39 years old in good health.

The chain carries TRBV19 and TRBJ2-3; no clear D gene. Germline values: CDR1 LNHDA, CDR2 SQIVND (reference sequence). The V and J ends lost 5 bases and 1 base respectively, with 16 bases between them. This CDR3 comprises 16 residues. The CDR3 protein is CASSSGRSEGTDTQYF. The CDR3 nucleotides read TGTGCCAGTAGTTCCGGGCGGAGCGAAGGCACAGATACGCAGTATTTT. Full variable domain (outside the CDR3, taken from reference TRBV19 and TRBJ2-3): DGGITQSPKYLFRKEGQNVTLSCEQNLNHDAMYWYRQDPGQGLRLIYYSQIVNDFQKGDIAEGYSVSREKKESFPLTVTSAQKNPTAFYLCASSSGRSEGTDTQYFGPGTRLTVL.

This chain uses TRBV4-3 with TRBJ2-1; a weak D match, TRBD1 (6 bases). Trimming pared 6 bases from V and 10 bases from J, leaving 16 bases between. Germline loops: CDR1 LGHNA, CDR2 YSLEER. There are 13 residues in the CDR3. Written as DNA, the CDR3 is TGCGCCAGCAGAACCACAGGGTCTCGGGAGCAGTTCTTC. Translated, it gives CASRTTGSREQFF.

The chain links TRBV6-6 to TRBJ2-7; D may be TRBD1 (6 bases). Germline V gene sequence: CDR1 MNHNY, CDR2 SVGAGI (reference sequence). The CDR3 has 16 amino acids. V lost 0 bases, J lost 7 bases, and 19 bases lay in between. This CDR3 reads CASSYSRTDATREQYF. DNA for the CDR3: TGTGCCAGCAGTTACTCTAGGACAGACGCTACGCGGGAGCAGTACTTC.

The chain has TRBV29-1 and TRBJ1-1; TRBD1 matches 7 bases. Germline V gene data show CDR1 as SQVTM and CDR2 as ANQGSEA. The trim removed 5 bases at V and 2 bases at J, leaving 8 bases unmatched. This CDR3 region has 14 residues. CDR3 coding DNA: TGCAGCGTTCCGACAGGGTCAATTAACACTGAAGCTTTCTTT. This codes for CSVPTGSINTEAFF.

The J gene is TRBJ1-4, the V gene TRBV7-8, with 9 nucleotides matching TRBD1. The trim removed 5 bases at V and 6 bases at J, leaving 10 bases unmatched. Germline CDR1 SGHVS, CDR2 FQNEAQ. CDR3 length: 16 amino acids. Here the CDR3 DNA reads TGTGCCAGCAGCGATCCCGGGACAGGGTGGTATGAAAAACTGTTTTTT. Translating it yields CASSDPGTGWYEKLFF.

This chain uses TRBV27 with TRBJ2-1; D gene ambiguous. There are 15 residues in the CDR3. Between the trimmed V and J ends, which lost 3 bases and 2 bases, there was a span of 11 bases. CDR1 is MNHEY and CDR2 is SMNVEV in the germline V gene (reference sequence). CDR3 in DNA: TGTGCCAGCAGTTTCCCGCCGGGCCCCTACAATGAGCAGTTCTTC. It translates to CASSFPPGPYNEQFF.

On this clone itself: Other DNA sequences from this sample encode an identical CDR3 as well. This chain joins TRBV27 and TRBJ2-7; TRBD1 matches at 10 bases. With 2 bases clipped from V and 4 bases from J, the junction kept 2 bases outside the gene matches. There are 14 residues in the CDR3. From germline, CDR1 is MNHEY and CDR2 SMNVEV (reference sequence). CDR3 nucleotide sequence: TGTGCCAGCAGTTTAGGGACAGGGGCATACGAGCAGTACTTC. It translates to CASSLGTGAYEQYF.

V usage is TRBV7-2 and J usage is TRBJ2-3, with unresolved D. Germline V gene sequence: CDR1 SGHTA, CDR2 FQGNSA. Trimming took 4 bases from V and 2 from J, leaving 7 bases between them. CDR3 length equals 13 residues. Written as DNA, the CDR3 is TGTGCCAGCAGCTCGATATACACAGATACGCAGTATTTT. This gives the protein CASSSIYTDTQYF.

The gene calls are TRBV7-9 and TRBJ2-5; possibly TRBD1 for D (6 bases). This CDR3 comprises 19 residues. Per germline, CDR1 SEHNR and CDR2 FQNEAQ (reference sequence). Trimming took 2 bases from V and 5 from J, leaving 27 bases between them. The CDR3 loop reads CASSLLFRGEGVPGETQYF. For the CDR3, the DNA is TGTGCCAGCAGCTTACTATTCAGGGGAGAGGGGGTTCCTGGGGAGACCCAGTACTTC.

The chain uses TRBV2 and TRBJ1-5; D unclear. V lost 2 bases and J lost 2, with 10 bases in between. The CDR3 contains 15 residues. CDR1 is SNHLY and CDR2 is FYNNEI in the germline V gene. DNA for the CDR3: TGTGCCAGCAGTGAATGGGCTCAAGGCAATCAGCCCCAGCATTTT. It translates to CASSEWAQGNQPQHF. Full variable domain (outside the CDR3, taken from reference TRBV2 and TRBJ1-5): EPEVTQTPSHQVTQMGQEVILRCVPISNHLYFYWYRQILGQKVEFLVSFYNNEISEKSEIFDDQFSVERPDGSNFTLKIRSTKLEDSAMYFCASSEWAQGNQPQHFGDGTRLSIL.

The genes are TRBV7-3 and TRBJ2-1; 9 positions agree with TRBD2. Germline V lookup: CDR1 SGHTA, CDR2 FQGTGA. The CDR3 loop spans 17 amino acids. V shed 1 base and J 3 bases; nucleotides not matched to a gene: 7. CDR3 nucleotide sequence: TGTGCCAGCAGCTTAAGGACGGGGACTAGCAACTACAATGAGCAGTTCTTC. Translation: CASSLRTGTSNYNEQFF.

This chain links TRBV15 with TRBJ2-2; 12 nucleotides align to TRBD2. The CDR3 has 17 residues. Germline CDR1 reads LNHNV; CDR2 reads YYDKDF (reference sequence). The V gene end was trimmed by 1 base and the J gene end by 2 bases; junction bases not matched to a gene: 2. CDR3 sequence (DNA): TGTGCCACCAGCAGAGCCGGACTAGCGGGAAACACCGGGGAGCTGTTTTTT. It is translated as CATSRAGLAGNTGELFF. Looking up the rest from reference TRBV15 and TRBJ2-2 gives the full variable domain: DAMVIQNPRYQVTQFGKPVTLSCSQTLNHNVMYWYQQKSSQAPKLLFHYYDKDFNNEADTPDNFQSRRPNTSFCFLDIRSPGLGDTAMYLCATSRAGLAGNTGELFFGEGSRLTVL.

The genes are TRBV7-8 and TRBJ1-4, with 7 nucleotides matching TRBD1. The J segment lost 3 bases and the V segment lost 6 bases, leaving 16 bases of the junction unmatched. The length of the CDR3 is 18 residues. In germline, CDR1 is SGHVS, CDR2 FQNEAQ. The CDR3 loop reads CASSNRSLTTGANEKLFF. In DNA, the CDR3 is TGTGCCAGCAGTAATAGGTCCCTAACTACAGGGGCTAATGAAAAACTGTTTTTT.

V gene TRBV28 combines with J gene TRBJ1-2; D is uncertain. This CDR3 is 13 amino acids long. Germline loops: CDR1 MDHEN, CDR2 SYDVKM. Trimming removed 5 bases at V and 5 bases at J, with 12 bases between. The CDR3 spells CASSRGEHYGYTF. The CDR3 nucleotides are TGTGCCAGCAGTCGGGGAGAGCATTATGGCTACACCTTC.

V and J are TRBV7-9 and TRBJ2-7; 9 bases fit TRBD2. The V segment lost 6 bases and the J segment 0 bases; nucleotides outside the gene matches: 6. The CDR3 covers 15 residues. Germline CDR1 reads SEHNR; CDR2 reads FQNEAQ (reference sequence). The CDR3 here is CASSHSGSTSYEQYF. CDR3 coding DNA: TGTGCCAGCAGTCATAGCGGGAGCACCTCCTACGAGCAGTACTTC.

This sequence joins TRBV7-3 and TRBJ2-5; D possibly matches TRBD1 or TRBD2 (6 bases each). V dropped 5 bases and J dropped 4 bases, with 11 bases sitting between them. Per germline, CDR1 SGHTA and CDR2 FQGTGA. CDR3 length equals 13 residues. The CDR3 reads CASSTEGGETQYF. As DNA, the CDR3 is TGTGCCAGCAGCACCGAGGGGGGAGAGACCCAGTACTTC.

This chain joins TRBV10-2 and TRBJ1-1, with a weak D call TRBD1 (5 bases). The CDR3 covers 15 residues. Germline-derived CDR1 and CDR2 are WSHSY and SAAADI. V was clipped by 6 bases and J by 5 bases, with 19 bases between them. CDR3 sequence (DNA): TGCGCCAGCAGGCAGGGTACTCCTTGGTGGACTGAAGCTTTCTTT. Translation: CASRQGTPWWTEAFF.

The chain uses TRBV4-1 and TRBJ2-7; 9 bases fit TRBD1. After removal of 1 base from V and 5 bases from J, the junction contained 9 bases not matched to a gene. The CDR3 has 16 residues. The germline V gene has CDR1 MGHRA and CDR2 YSYEKL. The CDR3 loop is CASSQGSGTGYHEQYF. CDR3 bases: TGCGCCAGCAGCCAAGGTTCCGGGACAGGGTACCACGAGCAGTACTTC.

The chain carries TRBV29-1 and TRBJ2-1; 15 bases line up with TRBD2. This CDR3 contains 17 residues. V was clipped by 6 bases and J by 0 bases; unmatched bases: 6. Germline V lookup: CDR1 SQVTM, CDR2 ANQGSEA. DNA for the CDR3: TGCAGCGTAGCCGGGACTAGCGGGAGGAGCTCCTACAATGAGCAGTTCTTC. This encodes CSVAGTSGRSSYNEQFF.

This chain connects TRBV14 to TRBJ2-1; D not resolved. This CDR3 spans 16 amino acids. V lost 0 bases and J 0 bases, leaving 9 bases between the germline ends. The germline V gene has CDR1 SGHDN and CDR2 FVKESK. CDR3 DNA sequence: TGTGCCAGCAGCCAAGACAGGATTAACTCCTACAATGAGCAGTTCTTC. This encodes CASSQDRINSYNEQFF. Complete variable domain (other parts from reference TRBV14 and TRBJ2-1): EAGVTQFPSHSVIEKGQTVTLRCDPISGHDNLYWYRRVMGKEIKFLLHFVKESKQDESGMPNNRFLAERTGGTYSTLKVQPAELEDSGVYFCASSQDRINSYNEQFFGPGTRLTVL.

The chain employs TRBV7-9 and TRBJ2-5; D possibly corresponds to TRBD2 (5 bases). V shed 5 bases and J shed 3 bases, with 19 bases lying between them. The CDR3 consists of 16 residues. CDR1 and CDR2 from the germline V gene are SEHNR and FQNEAQ (reference sequence). The CDR3 protein is CASSPSGSEEEETQYF. CDR3 DNA sequence: TGTGCCAGCAGCCCCTCGGGGAGTGAGGAGGAAGAGACCCAGTACTTC.

V and J are TRBV6-1 and TRBJ1-2; D remains ambiguous. Per germline, CDR1 MNHNS and CDR2 SASEGT. The CDR3 spans 11 residues. Trimming shortened V by 4 bases and J by 4 bases, and 4 bases separated the two germline ends. This chain's CDR3 is CASSAVYGYTF. Here the CDR3 DNA reads TGTGCCAGCAGTGCCGTCTATGGCTACACCTTC.

J is TRBJ2-2 and V is TRBV6-4, with 10 bases matching TRBD1. The germline CDR1 and CDR2 sequences are MRHNA and SNTAGT. The CDR3 extends over 18 amino acids. V was pared by 0 bases and J by 1 base, with 5 bases of the junction left unmatched. DNA for the CDR3: TGTGCCAGCAGTGACTCGCCCTGGACAGGGGGGAACACCGGGGAGCTGTTTTTT. Translation gives CASSDSPWTGGNTGELFF.

The V call is TRBV7-9, the J call TRBJ1-3; D might be TRBD1 (5 bases). In germline, CDR1 is SEHNR, CDR2 FQNEAQ (reference sequence). V lost 2 bases and J lost 0, with 14 bases in between. The CDR3 contains 17 residues. This chain's CDR3 is CASSLPAGTFSGNTIYF. The CDR3 DNA is TGTGCCAGCAGCTTACCAGCCGGGACCTTCTCTGGAAACACCATATATTTT.

V usage is TRBV2 and J usage is TRBJ2-7; D perhaps matches TRBD2 (6 bases). Looked up from germline, CDR1 is SNHLY and CDR2 is FYNNEI. The length of the CDR3 is 15 residues. Trimming removed 0 bases at V and 3 bases at J, with 12 bases between. The CDR3 sequence: CASSEARDAVYEQYF. The CDR3 region has the DNA TGTGCCAGCAGTGAAGCGCGGGACGCCGTCTACGAGCAGTACTTC.

The J gene is TRBJ2-1, the V gene TRBV6-6, with D uncertain. The germline V and J ends were trimmed by 2 bases and 9 bases, with 11 bases remaining between them. The CDR3 is 13 amino acids. The germline CDR1 and CDR2 sequences are MNHNY and SVGAGI (reference sequence). The CDR3 nucleotides read TGTGCCAGCAGTTACGGTGGGTTAGGTGAGCAGTTCTTC. Translation gives CASSYGGLGEQFF.

V and J are TRBV19 and TRBJ1-1; D is undetermined. Trimming took 3 bases from V and 4 from J, leaving 12 bases between them. The length of the CDR3 is 14 residues. Germline V gene lookup returns CDR1 LNHDA and CDR2 SQIVND (reference sequence). The CDR3 region is CASSISSGFTEAFF. The CDR3 nucleotides read TGTGCCAGTAGTATTTCATCCGGGTTCACTGAAGCTTTCTTT.

The V and J genes are TRBV7-6 and TRBJ2-1, with TRBD2 matching 7 bases. The CDR3 sequence is 15 residues long. Per germline, CDR1 SGHVS and CDR2 FNYEAQ. The J segment lost 5 bases and the V segment lost 5 bases, leaving 9 bases of the junction unmatched. The CDR3: CASSPRTSEHNEQFF. The CDR3 nucleotides are TGTGCCAGCAGCCCGCGGACTAGTGAGCACAATGAGCAGTTCTTC.

The gene calls are TRBV27 and TRBJ2-3, with 7 positions matching TRBD2. This CDR3 is 16 amino acids long. The germline CDR1 and CDR2 sequences are MNHEY and SMNVEV (reference sequence). J lost 5 bases, V lost 2 bases, and 10 bases had no gene match. The CDR3: CASSLVRRGREDTQYF. DNA for the CDR3: TGTGCCAGCAGTTTAGTCCGCCGGGGGAGGGAAGATACGCAGTATTTT.

The rearrangement links TRBV27 to TRBJ1-5; 8 positions agree with TRBD1. The CDR3 has 15 residues. The trim removed 5 bases at V and 6 bases at J, leaving 9 bases unmatched. Germline V lookup: CDR1 MNHEY, CDR2 SMNVEV (reference sequence). CDR3 in amino acids: CASSPRTGLVQPQHF. Here the CDR3 DNA reads TGTGCCAGCAGTCCACGGACAGGGCTGGTTCAGCCCCAGCATTTT.

V gene TRBV6-1 combines with J gene TRBJ2-3, with D perhaps matching TRBD1 (6 bases). This CDR3 comprises 15 residues. Looked up from germline, CDR1 is MNHNS and CDR2 is SASEGT. Trimming took 6 bases from V and 1 from J, leaving 14 bases between them. CDR3 nucleotides: TGTGCCAGCAGCTCAGGGGATTATGGCACAGATACGCAGTATTTT. Protein product: CASSSGDYGTDTQYF.

This clone was seen only once. The chain recombines TRBV9 with TRBJ1-2; 9 bases agree with TRBD1. Germline trimming cut 0 bases from V and 7 bases from J; bases unmatched to any gene: 7. Germline-derived CDR1 and CDR2 are SGDLS and YYNGEE. The CDR3 is 15 residues long. CDR3: CASSVENRGPSGYTF. In DNA, the CDR3 is TGTGCCAGCAGCGTAGAGAACAGGGGGCCGAGTGGCTACACCTTC.